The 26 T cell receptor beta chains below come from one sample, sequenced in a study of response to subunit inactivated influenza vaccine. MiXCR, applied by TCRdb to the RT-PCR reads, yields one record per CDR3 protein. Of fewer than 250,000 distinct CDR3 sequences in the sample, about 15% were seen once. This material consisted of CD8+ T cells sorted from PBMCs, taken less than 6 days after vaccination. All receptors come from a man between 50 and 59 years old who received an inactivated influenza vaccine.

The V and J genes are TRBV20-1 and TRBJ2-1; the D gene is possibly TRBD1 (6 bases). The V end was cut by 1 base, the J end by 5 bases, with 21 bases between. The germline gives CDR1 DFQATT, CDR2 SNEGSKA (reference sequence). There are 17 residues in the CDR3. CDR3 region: CSARAWGTSRLDNEQFF. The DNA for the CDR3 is TGCAGTGCTAGAGCTTGGGGGACATCACGGCTTGACAATGAGCAGTTCTTC.

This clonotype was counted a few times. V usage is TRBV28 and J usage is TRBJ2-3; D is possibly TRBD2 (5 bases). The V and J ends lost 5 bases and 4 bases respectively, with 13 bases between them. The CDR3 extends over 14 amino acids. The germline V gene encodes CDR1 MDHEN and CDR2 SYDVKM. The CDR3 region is CASSDESGADTQYF. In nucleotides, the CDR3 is TGTGCCAGCAGTGACGAAAGCGGCGCAGATACGCAGTATTTT.

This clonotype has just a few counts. CDR3 amino acids: CAWSASGRELTEAFF. The CDR3 DNA reads as TGTGCCTGGAGCGCCAGCGGCAGGGAGCTCACTGAAGCTTTCTTT. The V call is TRBV30, the J call TRBJ1-1; a possible D gene is TRBD1 (5 bases). V was trimmed by 3 bases and J by 4 bases, leaving 18 bases between them. The CDR3 runs 15 residues. The V gene's germline CDR1 is GTSNPN and CDR2 SVGIG (reference sequence).

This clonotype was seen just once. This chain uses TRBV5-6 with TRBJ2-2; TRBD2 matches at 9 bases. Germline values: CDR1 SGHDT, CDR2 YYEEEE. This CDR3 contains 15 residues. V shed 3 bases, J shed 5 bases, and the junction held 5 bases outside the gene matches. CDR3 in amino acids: CASSSPGLATGELFF. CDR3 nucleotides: TGTGCCAGCAGCTCGCCGGGACTAGCTACCGGGGAGCTGTTTTTT.

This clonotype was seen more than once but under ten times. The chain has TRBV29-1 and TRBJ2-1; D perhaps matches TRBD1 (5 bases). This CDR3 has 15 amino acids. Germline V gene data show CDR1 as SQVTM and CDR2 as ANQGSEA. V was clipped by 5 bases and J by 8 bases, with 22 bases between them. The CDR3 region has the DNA TGCAGCGTTCTACTGGGGCAGGGCTACAGCGATGAGCAGTTCTTC. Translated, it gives CSVLLGQGYSDEQFF.

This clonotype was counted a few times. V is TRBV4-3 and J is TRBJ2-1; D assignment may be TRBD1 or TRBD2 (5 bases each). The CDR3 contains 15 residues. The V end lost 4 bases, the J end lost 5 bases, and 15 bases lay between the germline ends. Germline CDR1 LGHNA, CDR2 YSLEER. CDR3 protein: CASSPRWVGHNEQFF. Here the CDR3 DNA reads TGCGCCAGCAGCCCACGGTGGGTGGGACACAATGAGCAGTTCTTC.

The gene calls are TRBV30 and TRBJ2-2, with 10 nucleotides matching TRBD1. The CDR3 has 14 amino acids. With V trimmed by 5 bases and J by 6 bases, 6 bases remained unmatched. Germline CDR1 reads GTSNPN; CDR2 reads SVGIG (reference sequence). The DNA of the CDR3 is TGTGCCTGGCCTAGGACAGGGGGTCCCGGGGAGCTGTTTTTT. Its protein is CAWPRTGGPGELFF. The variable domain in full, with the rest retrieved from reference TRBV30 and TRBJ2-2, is SQTIHQWPATLVQPVGSPLSLECTVEGTSNPNLYWYRQAAGRGLQLLFYSVGIGQISSEVPQNLSASRPQDRQFILSSKKLLLSDSGFYLCAWPRTGGPGELFFGEGSRLTVL.

Written as DNA, the CDR3 is TGTGCCACCAGCAGAGACAGGGGTTGGAGCACTGAAGCTTTCTTT. Residues: CATSRDRGWSTEAFF. The gene calls are TRBV15 and TRBJ1-1, with D possibly TRBD1 on 6 matching bases. In germline, CDR1 is LNHNV, CDR2 YYDKDF (reference sequence). The V and J ends lost 0 bases and 4 bases respectively, with 12 bases between them. The CDR3 extends over 15 amino acids. The full variable domain, rest sourced from reference TRBV15 and TRBJ1-1, is DAMVIQNPRYQVTQFGKPVTLSCSQTLNHNVMYWYQQKSSQAPKLLFHYYDKDFNNEADTPDNFQSRRPNTSFCFLDIRSPGLGDTAMYLCATSRDRGWSTEAFFGQGTRLTVV.

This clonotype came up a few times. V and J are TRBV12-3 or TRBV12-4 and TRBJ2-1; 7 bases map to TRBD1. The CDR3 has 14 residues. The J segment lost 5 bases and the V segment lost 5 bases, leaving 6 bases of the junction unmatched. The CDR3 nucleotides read TGTGCCAGCAGTAGACAGGGTATGGACAATGAGCAGTTCTTC. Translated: CASSRQGMDNEQFF.

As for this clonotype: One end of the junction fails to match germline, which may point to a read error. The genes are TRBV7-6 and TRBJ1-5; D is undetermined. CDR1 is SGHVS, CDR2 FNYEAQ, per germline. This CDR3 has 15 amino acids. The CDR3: CASSLGGRGNQPRHF. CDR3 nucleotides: TGTGCCAGCAGCTTAGGAGGGCGAGGGAACCAGCCCCGGCATTTT.

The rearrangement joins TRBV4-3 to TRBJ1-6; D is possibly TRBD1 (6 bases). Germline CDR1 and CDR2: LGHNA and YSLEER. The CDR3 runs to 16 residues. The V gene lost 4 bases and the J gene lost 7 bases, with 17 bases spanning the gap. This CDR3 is CASSRLPGTKNSPLHF. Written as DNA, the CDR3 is TGCGCCAGCAGCCGGCTGCCAGGGACAAAGAATTCACCCCTCCACTTT.

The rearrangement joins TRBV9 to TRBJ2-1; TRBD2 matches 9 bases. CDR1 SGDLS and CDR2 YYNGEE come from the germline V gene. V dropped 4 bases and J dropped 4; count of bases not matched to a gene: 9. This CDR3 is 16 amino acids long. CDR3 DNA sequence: TGTGCCAGCAGCCCCTCATCTAGCGGGGCTTACAATGAGCAGTTCTTC. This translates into CASSPSSSGAYNEQFF. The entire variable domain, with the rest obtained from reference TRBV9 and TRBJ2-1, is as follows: DSGVTQTPKHLITATGQRVTLRCSPRSGDLSVYWYQQSLDQGLQFLIQYYNGEERAKGNILERFSAQQFPDLHSELNLSSLELGDSALYFCASSPSSSGAYNEQFFGPGTRLTVL.

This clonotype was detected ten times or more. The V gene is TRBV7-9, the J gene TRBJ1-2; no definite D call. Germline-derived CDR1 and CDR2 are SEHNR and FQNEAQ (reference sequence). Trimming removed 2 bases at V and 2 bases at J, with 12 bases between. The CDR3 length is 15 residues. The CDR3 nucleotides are TGTGCCAGCAGCTTATCGTCAGCCGCCAACTATGGCTACACCTTC. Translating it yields CASSLSSAANYGYTF.

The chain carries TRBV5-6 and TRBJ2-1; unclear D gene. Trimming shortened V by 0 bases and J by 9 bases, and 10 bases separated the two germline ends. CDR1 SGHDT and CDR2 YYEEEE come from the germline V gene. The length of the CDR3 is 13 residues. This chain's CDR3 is CASSLAGPPEQFF. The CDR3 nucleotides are TGTGCCAGCAGCTTGGCCGGACCGCCTGAGCAGTTCTTC.

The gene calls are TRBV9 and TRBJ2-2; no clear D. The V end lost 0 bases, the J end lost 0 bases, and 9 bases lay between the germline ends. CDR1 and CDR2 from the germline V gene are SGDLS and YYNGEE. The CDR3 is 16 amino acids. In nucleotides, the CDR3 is TGTGCCAGCAGCGTAGCGAGGAGCGCGAACACCGGGGAGCTGTTTTTT. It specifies CASSVARSANTGELFF.

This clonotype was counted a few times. The CDR3 DNA is TGCGCCAGCAGCCAAGATTGGCGAAGTCCTGAAGCTTTCTTT. This encodes CASSQDWRSPEAFF. The chain couples TRBV4-3 to TRBJ1-1; D is undetermined. With 0 bases removed from V and 6 bases from J, the gap between germline ends came to 11 bases. The CDR3 loop spans 14 amino acids. Germline-derived CDR1 and CDR2 are LGHNA and YSLEER.

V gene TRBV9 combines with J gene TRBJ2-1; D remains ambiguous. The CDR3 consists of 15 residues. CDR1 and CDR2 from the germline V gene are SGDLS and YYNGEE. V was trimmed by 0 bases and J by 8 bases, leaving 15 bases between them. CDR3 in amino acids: CASSVEGRSHHEQFF. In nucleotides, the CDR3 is TGTGCCAGCAGCGTAGAAGGACGGTCCCACCATGAGCAGTTCTTC.

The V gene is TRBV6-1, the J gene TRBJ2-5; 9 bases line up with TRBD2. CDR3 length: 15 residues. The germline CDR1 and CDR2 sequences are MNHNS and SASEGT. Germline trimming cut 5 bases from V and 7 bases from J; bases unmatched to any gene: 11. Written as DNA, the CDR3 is TGTGCCAGCAGTCGCAGGCGGGAGGGCCCGGGGACCCAGTACTTC. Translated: CASSRRREGPGTQYF.

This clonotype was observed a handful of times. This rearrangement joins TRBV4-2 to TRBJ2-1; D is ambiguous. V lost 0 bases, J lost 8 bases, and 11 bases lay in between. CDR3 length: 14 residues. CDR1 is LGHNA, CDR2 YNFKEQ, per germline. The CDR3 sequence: CASSQDSRDDEQFF. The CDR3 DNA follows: TGTGCCAGCAGCCAAGATTCCAGAGACGATGAGCAGTTCTTC.

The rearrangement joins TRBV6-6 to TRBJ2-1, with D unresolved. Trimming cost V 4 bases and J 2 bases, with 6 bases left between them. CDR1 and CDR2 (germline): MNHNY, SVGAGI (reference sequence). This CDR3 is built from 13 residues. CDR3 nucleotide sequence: TGTGCCAGCAGTTCGACACCCTACAATGAGCAGTTCTTC. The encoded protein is CASSSTPYNEQFF.

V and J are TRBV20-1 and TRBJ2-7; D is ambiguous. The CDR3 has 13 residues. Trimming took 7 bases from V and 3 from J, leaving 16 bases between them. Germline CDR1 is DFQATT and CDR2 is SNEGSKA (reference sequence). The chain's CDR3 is CSDGNPDDYEQYF. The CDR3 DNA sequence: TGCAGTGACGGCAACCCTGATGACTACGAGCAGTACTTC.

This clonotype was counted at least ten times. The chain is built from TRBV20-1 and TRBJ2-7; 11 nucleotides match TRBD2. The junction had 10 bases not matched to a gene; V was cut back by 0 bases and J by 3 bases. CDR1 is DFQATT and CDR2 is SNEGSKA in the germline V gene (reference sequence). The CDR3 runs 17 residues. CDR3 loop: CSARDRRLAGKHYEQYF. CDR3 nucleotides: TGCAGTGCTAGAGATCGGCGACTAGCGGGGAAACACTACGAGCAGTACTTC.

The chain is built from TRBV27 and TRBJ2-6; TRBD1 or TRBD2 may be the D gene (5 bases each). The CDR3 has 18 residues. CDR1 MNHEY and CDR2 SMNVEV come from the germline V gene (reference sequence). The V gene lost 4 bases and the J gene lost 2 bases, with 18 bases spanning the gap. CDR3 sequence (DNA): TGTGCCAGCAGTTCCAATCCCTTTGGGACGGCTGGGGCCAACGTCCTGACTTTC. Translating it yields CASSSNPFGTAGANVLTF.

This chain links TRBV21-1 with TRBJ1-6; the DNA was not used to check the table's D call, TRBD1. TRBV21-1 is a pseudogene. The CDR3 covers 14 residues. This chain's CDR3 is CASSESGGASPLHF. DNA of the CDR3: TGTGCCAGCAGCGAATCAGGGGGGGCATCACCCCTCCACTTT.

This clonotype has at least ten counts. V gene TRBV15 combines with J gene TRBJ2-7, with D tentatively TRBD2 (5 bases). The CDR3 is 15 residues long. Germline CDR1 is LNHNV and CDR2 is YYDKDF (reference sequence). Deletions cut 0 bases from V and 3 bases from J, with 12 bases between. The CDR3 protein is CATSRDDGGGYEQYF. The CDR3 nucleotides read TGTGCCACCAGCAGAGATGACGGAGGAGGCTACGAGCAGTACTTC. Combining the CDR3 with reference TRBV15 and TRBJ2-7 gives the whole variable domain DAMVIQNPRYQVTQFGKPVTLSCSQTLNHNVMYWYQQKSSQAPKLLFHYYDKDFNNEADTPDNFQSRRPNTSFCFLDIRSPGLGDTAMYLCATSRDDGGGYEQYFGPGTRLTVT.

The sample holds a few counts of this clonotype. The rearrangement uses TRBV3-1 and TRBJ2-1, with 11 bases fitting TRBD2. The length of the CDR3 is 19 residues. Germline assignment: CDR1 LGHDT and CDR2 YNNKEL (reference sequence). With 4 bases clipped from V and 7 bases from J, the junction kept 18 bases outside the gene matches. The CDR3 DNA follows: TGTGCCAGCAGCCTCAAAGGTGGGGTAGCGGGAGGGCTATGGAATGAGCAGTTCTTC. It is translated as CASSLKGGVAGGLWNEQFF.